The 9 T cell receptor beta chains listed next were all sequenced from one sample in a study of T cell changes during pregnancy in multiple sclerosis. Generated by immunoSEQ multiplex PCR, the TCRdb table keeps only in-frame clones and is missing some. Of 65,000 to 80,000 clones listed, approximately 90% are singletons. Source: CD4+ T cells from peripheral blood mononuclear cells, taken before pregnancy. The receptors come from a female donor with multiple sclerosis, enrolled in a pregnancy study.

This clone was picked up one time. For the CDR3, the DNA is TGCAGTGGGTCCGGGGACACTGAAGCTTTCTTT. Translation gives CSGSGDTEAFF. This chain links TRBV20-1 with TRBJ1-1; D unresolved. V dropped 7 bases and J dropped 3 bases, with 9 bases sitting between them. The CDR3 spans 11 residues. The germline CDR1 and CDR2 sequences are DFQATT and SNEGSKA (reference sequence).

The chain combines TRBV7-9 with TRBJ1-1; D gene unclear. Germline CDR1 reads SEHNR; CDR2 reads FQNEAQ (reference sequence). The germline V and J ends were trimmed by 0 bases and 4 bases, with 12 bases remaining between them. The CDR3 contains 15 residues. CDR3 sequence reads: CASSLARLRSTEAFF. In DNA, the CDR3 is TGTGCCAGCAGCTTAGCCCGATTGAGGTCCACTGAAGCTTTCTTT.

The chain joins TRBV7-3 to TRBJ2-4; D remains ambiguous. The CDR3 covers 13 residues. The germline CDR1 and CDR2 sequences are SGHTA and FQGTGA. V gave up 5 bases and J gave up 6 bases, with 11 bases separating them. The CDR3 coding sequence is TGTGCCAGCAGCCCTAGTTACTCAAACATTCAGTACTTC. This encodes CASSPSYSNIQYF.

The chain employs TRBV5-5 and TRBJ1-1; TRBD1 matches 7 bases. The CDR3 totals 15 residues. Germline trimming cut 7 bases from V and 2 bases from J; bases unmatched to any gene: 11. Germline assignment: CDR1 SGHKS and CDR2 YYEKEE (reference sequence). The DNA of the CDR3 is TGTGCCAGCGGAAACCGACAGGGTCCTAACACTGAAGCTTTCTTT. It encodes CASGNRQGPNTEAFF. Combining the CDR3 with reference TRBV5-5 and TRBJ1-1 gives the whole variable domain DAGVTQSPTHLIKTRGQQVTLRCSPISGHKSVSWYQQVLGQGPQFIFQYYEKEERGRGNFPDRFSARQFPNYSSELNVNALLLGDSALYLCASGNRQGPNTEAFFGQGTRLTVV.

The CDR3 sequence: CASSFDRVVSPLHF. The DNA for the CDR3 is TGTGCCAGCAGTTTCGACAGGGTAGTTTCACCCCTCCACTTT. This sequence joins TRBV6-6 and TRBJ1-6, with TRBD1 matching over 7 bases. CDR1 is MNHNY and CDR2 is SVGAGI in the germline V gene (reference sequence). The CDR3 runs to 14 residues. Trimming took 4 bases from V and 9 from J; bases not matched to a gene: 6.

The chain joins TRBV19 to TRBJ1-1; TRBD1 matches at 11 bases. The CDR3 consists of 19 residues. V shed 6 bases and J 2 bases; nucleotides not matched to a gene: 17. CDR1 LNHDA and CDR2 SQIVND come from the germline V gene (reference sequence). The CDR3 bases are TGTGCCAGTAGGCCCCCCGTTTGGGACAGGGGGAAGAGAAACACTGAAGCTTTCTTT. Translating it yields CASRPPVWDRGKRNTEAFF. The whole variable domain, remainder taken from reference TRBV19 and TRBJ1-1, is DGGITQSPKYLFRKEGQNVTLSCEQNLNHDAMYWYRQDPGQGLRLIYYSQIVNDFQKGDIAEGYSVSREKKESFPLTVTSAQKNPTAFYLCASRPPVWDRGKRNTEAFFGQGTRLTVV.

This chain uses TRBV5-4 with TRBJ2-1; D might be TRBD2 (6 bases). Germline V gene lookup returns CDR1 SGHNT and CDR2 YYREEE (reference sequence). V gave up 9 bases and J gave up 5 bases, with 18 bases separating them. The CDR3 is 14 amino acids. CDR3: CAISREPHNNEQFF. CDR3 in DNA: TGTGCCATAAGCCGGGAGCCACATAACAATGAGCAGTTCTTC. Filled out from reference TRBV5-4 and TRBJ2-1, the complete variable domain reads ETGVTQSPTHLIKTRGQQVTLRCSSQSGHNTVSWYQQALGQGPQFIFQYYREEENGRGNFPPRFSGLQFPNYSSELNVNALELDDSALYLCAISREPHNNEQFFGPGTRLTVL.

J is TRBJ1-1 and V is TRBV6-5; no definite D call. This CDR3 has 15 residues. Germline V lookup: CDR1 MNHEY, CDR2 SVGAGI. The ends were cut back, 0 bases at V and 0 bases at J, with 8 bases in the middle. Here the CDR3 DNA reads TGTGCCAGCAGTTACTCGAGATCCTTGAACACTGAAGCTTTCTTT. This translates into CASSYSRSLNTEAFF.

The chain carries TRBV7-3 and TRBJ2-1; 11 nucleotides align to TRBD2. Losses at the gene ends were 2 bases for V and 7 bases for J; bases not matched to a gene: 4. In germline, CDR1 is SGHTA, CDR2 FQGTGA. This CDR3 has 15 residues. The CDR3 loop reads CASSLLLAGGNEQFF. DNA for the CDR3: TGTGCCAGCAGCTTATTATTAGCGGGAGGGAATGAGCAGTTCTTC.